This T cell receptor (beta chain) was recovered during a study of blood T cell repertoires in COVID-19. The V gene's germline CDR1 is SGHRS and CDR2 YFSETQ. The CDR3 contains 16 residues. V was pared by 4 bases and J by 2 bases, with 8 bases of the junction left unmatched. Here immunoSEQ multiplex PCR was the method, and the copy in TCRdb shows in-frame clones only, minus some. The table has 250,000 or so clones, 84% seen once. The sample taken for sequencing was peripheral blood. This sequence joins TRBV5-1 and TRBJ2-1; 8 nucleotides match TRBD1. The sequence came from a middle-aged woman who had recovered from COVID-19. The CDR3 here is CASSAGQGTPYNEQFF. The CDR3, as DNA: TGCGCCAGCAGCGCCGGACAGGGTACCCCCTACAATGAGCAGTTCTTC. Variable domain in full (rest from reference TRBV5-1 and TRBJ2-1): KAGVTQTPRYLIKTRGQQVTLSCSPISGHRSVSWYQQTPGQGLQFLFEYFSETQRNKGNFPGRFSGRQFSNSRSEMNVSTLELGDSALYLCASSAGQGTPYNEQFFGPGTRLTVL.